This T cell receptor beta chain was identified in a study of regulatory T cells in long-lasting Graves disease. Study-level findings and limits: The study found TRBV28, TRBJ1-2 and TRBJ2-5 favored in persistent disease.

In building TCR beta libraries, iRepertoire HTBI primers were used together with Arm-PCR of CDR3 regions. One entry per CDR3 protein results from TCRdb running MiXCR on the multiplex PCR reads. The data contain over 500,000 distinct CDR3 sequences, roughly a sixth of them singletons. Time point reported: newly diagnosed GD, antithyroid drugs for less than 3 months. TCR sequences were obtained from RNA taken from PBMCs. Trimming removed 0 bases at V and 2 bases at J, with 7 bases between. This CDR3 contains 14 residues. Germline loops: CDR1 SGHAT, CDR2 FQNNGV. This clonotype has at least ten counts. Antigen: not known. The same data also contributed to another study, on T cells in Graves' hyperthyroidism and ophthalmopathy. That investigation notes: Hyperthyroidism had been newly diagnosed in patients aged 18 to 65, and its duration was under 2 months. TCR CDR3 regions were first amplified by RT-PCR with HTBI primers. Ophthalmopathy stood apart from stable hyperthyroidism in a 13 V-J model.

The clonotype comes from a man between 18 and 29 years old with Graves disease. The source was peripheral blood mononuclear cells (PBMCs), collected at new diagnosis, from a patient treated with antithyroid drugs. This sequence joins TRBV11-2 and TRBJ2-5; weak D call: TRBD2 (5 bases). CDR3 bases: TGTGCCAGCAGCTTAGATCCGGGACAAGAGACCCAGTACTTC. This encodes CASSLDPGQETQYF.